This TCR beta chain appears in the sequencing data of a study of cytomegalovirus exposure and HLA in healthy donors. Study-wide background: As an earlier analysis found, roughly 170 million T cells yielded about 100 million unique TCR beta sequences.

The CDR3 has 14 residues. CDR1 and CDR2 (germline): SGHRS, YFSETQ. Deletions cut 0 bases from V and 12 bases from J, with 15 bases between. This clone was seen a handful of times. Its target is not known. General study results and limits: In a later analysis, parvovirus B19, influenza, CMV and Epstein-Barr virus appeared linked to several top co-occurrence clusters. Sequencing probably produced one cluster of sequence variants that were highly shared.

PCR employed 60 Vbeta and 13 Jbeta primers. The protocol was immunoSEQ multiplex PCR, while the TCRdb copy is restricted to in-frame clones and leaves out a portion. This sample has some 150,000 clones, with 60% to 80% found just once. The origin of this receptor is a male donor in good health and CMV-seronegative. The gene calls are TRBV5-1 and TRBJ1-4; possible D gene TRBD1, 6 bases. The specimen sequenced was PBMCs. The CDR3 is CASSLVVSGEELFF. The CDR3 DNA reads TGCGCCAGCAGCTTGGTGGTCTCAGGGGAAGAACTGTTTTTT.